This TCR beta chain was identified in a study of response to subunit inactivated influenza vaccine. Findings and caveats of the study: Authors suggested few new T cells are recruited by each seasonal influenza vaccination.

A single record per CDR3 protein comes from TCRdb applying MiXCR to the RT-PCR reads. The table includes roughly 180,000 distinct CDR3 sequences, about 9.3% detected once. Ten or more counts support this clonotype. Its specificity is not known. V was pared by 6 bases and J by 10 bases, with 21 bases between. CDR1 and CDR2 from the germline V gene are DFQATT and SNEGSKA (reference sequence). There are 13 residues in the CDR3. The origin of this receptor is a man aged 45-65 years who received an inactivated influenza vaccine. The starting material was non-naive T cells sorted from PBMCs, obtained on the day of vaccination. V and J are TRBV20-1 and TRBJ1-1; D might be TRBD1 (5 bases). CDR3 sequence: CSASQGVGRGAFF. The CDR3 region has the DNA TGCAGTGCGAGCCAGGGTGTGGGTCGGGGAGCTTTCTTT.